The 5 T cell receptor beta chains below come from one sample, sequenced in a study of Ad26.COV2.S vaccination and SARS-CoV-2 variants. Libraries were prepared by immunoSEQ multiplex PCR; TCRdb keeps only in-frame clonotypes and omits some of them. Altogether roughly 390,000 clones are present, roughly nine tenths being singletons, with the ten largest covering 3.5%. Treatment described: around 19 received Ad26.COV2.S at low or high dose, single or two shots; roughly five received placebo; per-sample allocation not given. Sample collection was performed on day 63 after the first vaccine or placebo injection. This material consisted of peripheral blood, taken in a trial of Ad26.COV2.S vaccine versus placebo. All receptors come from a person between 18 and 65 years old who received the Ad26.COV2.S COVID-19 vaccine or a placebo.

The CDR3 sequence: CASSRANEQFF. CDR3 sequence (DNA): TGTGCCAGTAGTCGAGCGAATGAGCAGTTCTTC. The J gene is TRBJ2-1, the V gene TRBV19; D uncertain. The CDR3 has 11 amino acids. Between the trimmed V and J ends, which lost 5 bases and 7 bases, there was a span of 6 bases. Germline V lookup: CDR1 LNHDA, CDR2 SQIVND (reference sequence).

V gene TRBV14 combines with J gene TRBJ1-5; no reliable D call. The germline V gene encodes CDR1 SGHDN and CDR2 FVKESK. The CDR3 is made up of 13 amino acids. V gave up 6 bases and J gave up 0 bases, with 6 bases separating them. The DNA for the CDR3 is TGTGCCAGCAGTGGGGATAGCAATCAGCCCCAGCATTTT. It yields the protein CASSGDSNQPQHF.

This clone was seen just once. In DNA form, the CDR3 reads TGTGCCAGTCTCTCGTCCGTGGCAGCAAACACTGAAGCTTTCTTT. Protein: CASLSSVAANTEAFF. The chain links TRBV19 to TRBJ1-1; no firm D call. There are 15 residues in the CDR3. Trimming stripped 8 bases from V and 2 bases from J, with 18 bases between. Germline CDR1 and CDR2: LNHDA and SQIVND (reference sequence).

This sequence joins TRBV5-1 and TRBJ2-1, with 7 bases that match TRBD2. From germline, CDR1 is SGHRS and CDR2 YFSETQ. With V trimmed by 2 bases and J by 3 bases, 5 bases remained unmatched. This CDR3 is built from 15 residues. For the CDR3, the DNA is TGCGCCAGCAGCTTATTAACGGGGGGCTACAATGAGCAGTTCTTC. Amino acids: CASSLLTGGYNEQFF.

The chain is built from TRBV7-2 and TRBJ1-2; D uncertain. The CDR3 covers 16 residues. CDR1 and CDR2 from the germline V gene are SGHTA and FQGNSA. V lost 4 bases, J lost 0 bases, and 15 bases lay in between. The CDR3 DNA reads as TGTGCCAGCAGCTCCCCTTACGGCGCATCTAACTATGGCTACACCTTC. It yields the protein CASSSPYGASNYGYTF.